This TCR beta chain was sequenced for a study of a mutant IDH1 vaccine in newly diagnosed glioma (dated by TCRdb to the early 2020s). Concerning the study at large: In the chemotherapy-containing groups, vaccination started alongside temozolomide cycles, whereas in patients who had radiotherapy alone it started 4-6 weeks after radiotherapy. The week-35 safety follow-up took place at visit V12, and the week-47 end of study took place at visit V13. Peripheral blood samples were drawn at six visits, namely V03 (baseline), V05, V07, V10, V12 and V13. For exploratory analyses, about two dozen treated patients had longitudinal TCRB deep sequencing done wherever samples were available. Before enrollment, patients had received standard therapy of radiotherapy alone, temozolomide alone, or radiochemotherapy with temozolomide; most received the combination. The approximately 29 treated patients were around 62% male and roughly 38% female, with a mean age of roughly 42 years. Study-wide findings and limitations: The authors noted that analyses of patient blood samples could not be reproduced because of sample limitations. Pseudoprogression seemed to be unrelated to changes in the top peripheral T cell clonotypes found by TCRB sequencing. Selection of PBMC samples for TCRB deep sequencing was based on availability. Immune responses induced by the vaccine were seen in over 80% of patients across multiple MHC alleles.

The method behind the library was the immunoSEQ multiplex PCR assay. Rearranged TCR beta chain sequences were amplified with the hsTCRB Kit following the manufacturer's protocol. TCRB libraries were sequenced on an Illumina MiSeq. Per the original workflow: The kit vendor's proprietary platform handled demultiplexing, trimming and gene mapping. Imported from immuneACCESS, the table was reduced by TCRdb to in-frame sequences with V and J called. These copies leave out some clones; in studies compared against another copy, an unresolved V gene accounts for under half, and the cause of the remainder is not known. V, J and clone size are taken as reported in that table, and D and trimming were inferred from the DNA itself. The sample profile shows around 60,000 clones; around four fifths of them were found once. Roughly 4.5% of the sample goes to the ten largest clones. Comments on this clone: Which antigen it targets is not known. Base qualities are not recorded, but no much larger clone differs from it by a single base.

The time point label, read with the paper, signifies: week 35, safety follow-up. Each vaccine dose, consisting of 300 ug of a 20-mer mutant IDH1 peptide in Montanide, was administered subcutaneously with topical imiquimod. Eight vaccinations were administered to patients in weeks 1, 3, 5, 7, 11, 15, 19 and 23, corresponding to visits V03 through V10. Donors had newly diagnosed WHO grade 3 or 4 IDH1-mutant astrocytomas with loss of nuclear ATRX. The samples were drawn from NOA16, a multicentre, single-arm, open-label phase I trial in Germany that tested a mutant IDH1 peptide vaccine in humans for the first time. Genomic DNA for TCRB sequencing was extracted from EDTA blood using the DNeasy Blood and Tissue Kit. There are 14 amino acids in the CDR3, from cysteine to phenylalanine inclusive. Only the CDR3 part of the read is kept: 42 bases, read in frame from the first base. CDR1 and CDR2 are drawn from the germline V gene: ENHRY, SYGVKD. Between the V and J ends, shortened by 0 bases and 0 bases respectively, the junction contains 6 bases.

The sequencing used PBMCs, collected from a glioma patient whose treatment included an IDH1 peptide vaccine. The rearranged segments are TRBV10-3 and TRBJ2-7; the D gene cannot be named for sure. The clonotype comes from a young man with glioma. The CDR3 region has the sequence CAISESLSSYEQYF. The DNA reads as follows: TGTGCCATCAGTGAGTCCCTGAGCTCCTACGAGCAGTACTTC.